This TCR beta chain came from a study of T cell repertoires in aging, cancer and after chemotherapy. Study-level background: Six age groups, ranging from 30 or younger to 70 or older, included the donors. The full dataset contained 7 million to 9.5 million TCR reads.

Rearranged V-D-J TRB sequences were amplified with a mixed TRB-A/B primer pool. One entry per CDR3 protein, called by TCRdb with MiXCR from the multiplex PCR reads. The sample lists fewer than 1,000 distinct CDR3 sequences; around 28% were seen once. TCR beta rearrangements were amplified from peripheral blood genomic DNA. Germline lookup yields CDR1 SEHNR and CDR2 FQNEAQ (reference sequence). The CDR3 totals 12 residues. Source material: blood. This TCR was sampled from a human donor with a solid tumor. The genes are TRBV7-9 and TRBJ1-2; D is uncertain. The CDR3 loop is CVRSLSRYGYTF. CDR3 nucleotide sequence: TGTGTCAGAAGCTTATCTCGGTATGGCTACACCTTC.